These T cell receptor beta chains were read from a single sample in a study of molecular identifiers for immune sequencing clone quantification. TCRdb processed the PCR reads anew with MiXCR; each CDR3 protein has one entry. The table has roughly 65,000 distinct CDR3 sequences, around 17% seen once; the top ten hold roughly 1.5%. Specimen: naive CD8+ T cells from blood, with Jurkat cell RNA spiked in. These receptors all stem from a human donor in good health. Some libraries in this study had Jurkat cell RNA spiked in. Each CDR3 is given with its conserved first and last residue. A D gene is named only where the DNA matches it firmly. Only some rows state a clone size, as once, few, many or a class for expanded clones.

TRBJ1-5,many,TRBV6-5,NA,TGTGCCAGCAGTTACTCAGTGGATAGCAATCAGCCCCAGCATTTT,CASSYSVDSNQPQHF
TRBJ2-7,many,TRBV5-4,NA,TGTGCCAGCAGCTTGGCCCCGCAAGGCTACGAGCAGTACTTC,CASSLAPQGYEQYF
TRBJ2-5,many,TRBV6-6,TRBD2,TGTGCCAGCAGGTGGCTAGCGGGATCAGAGACCCAGTACTTC,CASRWLAGSETQYF
TRBJ2-3,NA,TRBV7-9,TRBD2,TGTGCCAGCAGCTCCGGACTAGCGGGGGTGGGTACAGATACGCAGTATTTT,CASSSGLAGVGTDTQYF
TRBJ2-2,many,TRBV11-2,NA,TGTGCCAGCAGCTTAGTCGTGGGGCGGACCGGGGAGCTGTTTTTT,CASSLVVGRTGELFF
TRBJ2-7,many,TRBV4-3,NA,TGCGCCAGCAGCCAAGATGTAGCAGGGGCCTACGAGCAGTACTTC,CASSQDVAGAYEQYF
TRBJ2-7,many,TRBV4-1,TRBD2,TGCGCCAGCAGCCAGACGACTAGCGGGAGGCCCTACGAGCAGTACTTC,CASSQTTSGRPYEQYF
TRBJ2-3,many,TRBV7-2,TRBD2,TGTGCCAGCAGCCCAGTGGGCGGGAGCTCGACAGATACGCAGTATTTT,CASSPVGGSSTDTQYF
TRBJ2-1,NA,TRBV29-1,TRBD2,TGCAGCGTTGAACCTACTAGCGGACTTACCTACAATGGGCAGTTCTTC,CSVEPTSGLTYNGQFF
TRBJ2-2,many,TRBV27,NA,TGTGCCAGCAGTTTAGTCGCCAGTAGAAACACCGGGGAGCTGTTTTTT,CASSLVASRNTGELFF
TRBJ2-1,NA,TRBV12-3/TRBV12-4,NA,TGTGCCAGCAGTGGAGGGACTACAGGGGATGAGCAGTTCTTC,CASSGGTTGDEQFF
TRBJ2-1,many,TRBV27,NA,TGTGCCAGCAGTTTAGGGGCGAATGAGCAGTTCTTC,CASSLGANEQFF
TRBJ2-7,many,TRBV7-6,TRBD2,TGTGCCAGCAGCTTAGGCGGGAGCGGCTACGAGCAGTACTTC,CASSLGGSGYEQYF
TRBJ1-3,many,TRBV14,NA,TGTGCCAGCAGCCAAGTAGGCTCTGGAAACACCATATATTTT,CASSQVGSGNTIYF
TRBJ1-5,many,TRBV28,TRBD1,TGTGCCAGCAGTTTCCATGTGGGACAGGGGTACAATCAGCCCCAGCATTTT,CASSFHVGQGYNQPQHF